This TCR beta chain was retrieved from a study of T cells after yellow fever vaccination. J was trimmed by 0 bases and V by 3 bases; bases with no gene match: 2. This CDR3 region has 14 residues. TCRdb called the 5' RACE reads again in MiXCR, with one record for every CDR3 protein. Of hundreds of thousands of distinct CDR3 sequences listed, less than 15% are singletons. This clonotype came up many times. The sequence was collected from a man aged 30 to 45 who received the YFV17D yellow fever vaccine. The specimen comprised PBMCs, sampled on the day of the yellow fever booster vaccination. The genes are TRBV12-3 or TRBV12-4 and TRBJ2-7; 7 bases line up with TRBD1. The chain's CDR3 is CASSFRQGSYEQYF. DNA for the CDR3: TGTGCCAGCAGTTTCCGACAGGGCTCCTACGAGCAGTACTTC.